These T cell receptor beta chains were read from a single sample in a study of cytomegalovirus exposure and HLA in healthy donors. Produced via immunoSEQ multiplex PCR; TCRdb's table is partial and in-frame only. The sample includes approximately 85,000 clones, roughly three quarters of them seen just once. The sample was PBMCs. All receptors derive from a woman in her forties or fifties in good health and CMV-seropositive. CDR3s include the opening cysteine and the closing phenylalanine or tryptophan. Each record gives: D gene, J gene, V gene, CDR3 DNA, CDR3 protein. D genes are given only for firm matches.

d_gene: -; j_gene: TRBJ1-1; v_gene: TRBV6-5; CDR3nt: TGTGCCAGCAGTGAAGCGCGCACTGAAGCTTTCTTT; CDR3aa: CASSEARTEAFF
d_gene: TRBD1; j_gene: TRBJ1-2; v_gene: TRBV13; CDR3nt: TGTGCCAGCAGCAACCCCGGGACAGCGTCGCATGGCTACACCTTC; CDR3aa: CASSNPGTASHGYTF
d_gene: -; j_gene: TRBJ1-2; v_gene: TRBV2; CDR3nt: TGTGCCGGCCCGGAGGAGCTCTATGGCTACACCTTC; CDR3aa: CAGPEELYGYTF
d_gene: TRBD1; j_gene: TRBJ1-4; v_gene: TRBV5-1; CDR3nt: TGCGCCAGCAGCTTGATAGGGGGCGCGGGGGAAAAACTGTTTTTT; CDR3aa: CASSLIGGAGEKLFF
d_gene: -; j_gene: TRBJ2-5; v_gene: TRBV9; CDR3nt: TGTGCCAGCAGCGTAGCTGCGGGAAAAGAGACCCAGTACTTC; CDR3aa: CASSVAAGKETQYF
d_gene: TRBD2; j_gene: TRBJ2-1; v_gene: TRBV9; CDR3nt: TGTGCCAGCAGTGTAGGGACTAGCGGGACCTATGAGCAGTTCTTC; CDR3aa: CASSVGTSGTYEQFF
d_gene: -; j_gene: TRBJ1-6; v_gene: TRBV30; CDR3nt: TGTGCCTGGAGCGCGCCGGAGGCCGGTGTTTCACCCCTCCACTTT; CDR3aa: CAWSAPEAGVSPLHF
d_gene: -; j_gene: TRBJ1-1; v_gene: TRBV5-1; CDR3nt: TGCGCCAGCAGCTTCTCGGGGGACACTGAAGCTTTCTTT; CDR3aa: CASSFSGDTEAFF
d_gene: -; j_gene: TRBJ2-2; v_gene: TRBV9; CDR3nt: TGTGCCAGCAGCGTACGCTCAGATGGGCCGGACACCGGGGAGCTGTTTTTT; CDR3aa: CASSVRSDGPDTGELFF
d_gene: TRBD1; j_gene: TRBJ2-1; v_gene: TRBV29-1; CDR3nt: TGCAGCGTTGTAGGGGACAGGGGCCTGTTCTTC; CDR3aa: CSVVGDRGLFF
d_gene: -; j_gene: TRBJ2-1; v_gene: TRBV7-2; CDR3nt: TGTGCCAGCAGCCCTCCCGGGGAGCGCTACAATGAGCAGTTCTTC; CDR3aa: CASSPPGERYNEQFF
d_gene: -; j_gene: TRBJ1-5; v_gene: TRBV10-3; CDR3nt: TGTGCCATCAGTGAGTCGGTAGGGAGAAGTCAGCCCCAGCATTTT; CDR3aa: CAISESVGRSQPQHF
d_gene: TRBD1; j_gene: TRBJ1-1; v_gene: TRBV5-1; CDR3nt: TGCGCCAGCAGCTCGACAGGGGGCCGGGACACTGAAGCTTTCTTT; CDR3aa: CASSSTGGRDTEAFF
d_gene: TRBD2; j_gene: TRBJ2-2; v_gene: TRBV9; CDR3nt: TGTGCCAGCAGCCGGGACTATGACACCGGGGAGCTGTTTTTT; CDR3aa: CASSRDYDTGELFF